These 24 T cell receptor beta chains were all obtained from the same sample, sequenced in a study of T cell changes during pregnancy in multiple sclerosis. The repertoire was sequenced with immunoSEQ multiplex PCR; TCRdb's copy has only in-frame clones and lacks some. The sample holds more than 80,000 clones, approximately 92% seen once. Sequencing was performed on peripheral blood, taken in the first trimester of pregnancy. The receptors derive from a female donor with multiple sclerosis, enrolled in a pregnancy study.

The chain joins TRBV4-1 to TRBJ2-7; 7 bases are shared with TRBD1. The ends lost 1 base at V and 2 bases at J; junction bases unmatched: 5. CDR3 length equals 15 residues. The germline V gene encodes CDR1 MGHRA and CDR2 YSYEKL. DNA of the CDR3: TGCGCCAGCAGCCAAGCAGGGGGTGATGCCTACGAGCAGTACTTC. This codes for CASSQAGGDAYEQYF.

The chain has TRBV30 and TRBJ2-5, with 7 bases that match TRBD1. CDR3 length: 11 amino acids. The V gene's germline CDR1 is GTSNPN and CDR2 SVGIG (reference sequence). The J segment lost 7 bases and the V segment lost 8 bases, leaving 7 bases of the junction unmatched. Written as DNA, the CDR3 is TGTGCCATGACAGGGTCTGTGACCCAGTACTTC. Its translation is CAMTGSVTQYF.

The chain links TRBV5-4 to TRBJ2-5, with 8 bases fitting TRBD1. CDR3 length: 17 residues. V shed 4 bases, J shed 5 bases, and the junction held 16 bases outside the gene matches. Germline V gene sequence: CDR1 SGHNT, CDR2 YYREEE (reference sequence). The CDR3 nucleotides read TGTGCCAGCAGCCGACCGTCTGCAGGGGGCGCGGGGGAGACCCAGTACTTC. This encodes CASSRPSAGGAGETQYF.

The rearrangement links TRBV27 to TRBJ1-2, with TRBD1 as a possible D gene (5 bases). Deletions cut 3 bases from V and 4 bases from J, with 15 bases between. The length of the CDR3 is 15 residues. Germline loops: CDR1 MNHEY, CDR2 SMNVEV (reference sequence). The CDR3 region has the DNA TGTGCCAGCAGTTTTGGTCTGACGGGGGTCTATGGCTACACCTTC. Translation: CASSFGLTGVYGYTF.

The J gene is TRBJ2-7, the V gene TRBV19, with D tentatively TRBD1 (6 bases). Germline V gene data show CDR1 as LNHDA and CDR2 as SQIVND (reference sequence). The CDR3 runs 14 residues. Trimming cost V 5 bases and J 3 bases, with 14 bases left between them. The CDR3 bases are TGTGCCAGTAGTGAGGGGCAGGGGAGCTACGAGCAGTACTTC. It is translated as CASSEGQGSYEQYF.

The chain recombines TRBV14 with TRBJ1-1; D not resolved. The V gene lost 5 bases and the J gene lost 0 bases, with 19 bases spanning the gap. The germline V gene encodes CDR1 SGHDN and CDR2 FVKESK. The CDR3 contains 17 residues. The CDR3 bases are TGTGCCAGCAGCTGGCTAAGTTCAGCCGGGGTGAACACTGAAGCTTTCTTT. Its protein product is CASSWLSSAGVNTEAFF.

This clone appeared once. V is TRBV5-1 and J is TRBJ1-1, with a tentative D call TRBD1 (5 bases). Trimming took 0 bases from V and 1 from J, leaving 10 bases between them. CDR1 SGHRS and CDR2 YFSETQ come from the germline V gene. This CDR3 is 15 amino acids long. CDR3 region: CASSLGVQGNTEAFF. CDR3 nucleotide sequence: TGCGCCAGCAGCTTGGGGGTGCAGGGGAACACTGAAGCTTTCTTT.

The chain recombines TRBV27 with TRBJ1-2; no reliable D call. CDR3 length: 16 residues. V lost 5 bases, J lost 4 bases, and 20 bases lay in between. CDR1 MNHEY and CDR2 SMNVEV come from the germline V gene (reference sequence). DNA of the CDR3: TGTGCCAGCAGTCGCACGACCGCGACTCGCTCCTATGGCTACACCTTC. It translates to CASSRTTATRSYGYTF.

The V gene is TRBV28, the J gene TRBJ1-4, with 9 nucleotides matching TRBD1. This CDR3 has 14 residues. The V gene end was trimmed by 3 bases and the J gene end by 8 bases; junction bases not matched to a gene: 4. In germline, CDR1 is MDHEN, CDR2 SYDVKM. The chain's CDR3 is CASSFGTGNEKLFF. CDR3 in DNA: TGTGCCAGCAGTTTTGGGACAGGGAACGAAAAACTGTTTTTT.

The genes are TRBV5-1 and TRBJ1-3; possibly TRBD1 for D (5 bases). Trimming took 3 bases from V and 0 from J, leaving 13 bases between them. Germline values: CDR1 SGHRS, CDR2 YFSETQ. The CDR3 covers 16 residues. The CDR3 sequence: CASSSGGLGSGNTIYF. CDR3 nucleotide sequence: TGCGCCAGCAGCTCGGGGGGACTGGGCTCTGGAAACACCATATATTTT. Drawing the rest from reference TRBV5-1 and TRBJ1-3, the complete variable domain is KAGVTQTPRYLIKTRGQQVTLSCSPISGHRSVSWYQQTPGQGLQFLFEYFSETQRNKGNFPGRFSGRQFSNSRSEMNVSTLELGDSALYLCASSSGGLGSGNTIYFGEGSWLTVV.

This chain uses TRBV18 with TRBJ1-1; D not resolved. V lost 3 bases to trimming and J lost 2 bases, with 10 bases between them. This CDR3 region has 14 residues. Germline lookup yields CDR1 KGHSH and CDR2 LQKENI. The CDR3 loop reads CASSPGWVNTEAFF. The CDR3 DNA is TGTGCCAGCTCACCCGGGTGGGTAAACACTGAAGCTTTCTTT.

This clone turned up a few times. The rearrangement uses TRBV19 and TRBJ2-2; D perhaps matches TRBD1 (6 bases). The germline gives CDR1 LNHDA, CDR2 SQIVND (reference sequence). V lost 6 bases to trimming and J lost 5 bases, with 7 bases between them. The CDR3 length is 12 residues. CDR3 DNA sequence: TGTGCCAGTAGGGACAGAACCGGGGAGCTGTTTTTT. Its translation is CASRDRTGELFF.

The V and J genes are TRBV10-2 and TRBJ2-7; a weak D match, TRBD2 (5 bases). CDR3 size: 13 residues. Trimming removed 0 bases at V and 3 bases at J, with 6 bases between. CDR1 is WSHSY, CDR2 SAAADI, per germline. The CDR3 sequence: CASSESDFYEQYF. The DNA for the CDR3 is TGCGCCAGCAGTGAGTCGGACTTCTACGAGCAGTACTTC.

The gene calls are TRBV19 and TRBJ1-2; D possibly corresponds to TRBD1 (5 bases). V lost 7 bases, J lost 11 bases, and 17 bases lay in between. The CDR3 length is 12 residues. The germline V gene has CDR1 LNHDA and CDR2 SQIVND (reference sequence). The CDR3 nucleotides are TGTGCCAGTAATATCGGACAAGTCGGGTACACCTTC. It codes for CASNIGQVGYTF.

This clone was found once. The chain links TRBV5-1 to TRBJ2-7; D is possibly TRBD2 (6 bases). This CDR3 has 13 residues. The V and J ends lost 4 bases and 7 bases respectively, with 15 bases between them. Germline V gene lookup returns CDR1 SGHRS and CDR2 YFSETQ. The CDR3 sequence is CASSAGPSEEQYF. The CDR3 DNA reads TGCGCCAGCAGCGCGGGACCGTCGGAAGAGCAGTACTTC.

This chain joins TRBV5-5 and TRBJ2-3; 9 bases are a match to TRBD2. This CDR3 is built from 14 residues. With 4 bases clipped from V and 1 base from J, the junction kept 1 base outside the gene matches. The V gene's germline CDR1 is SGHKS and CDR2 YYEKEE (reference sequence). The CDR3 DNA follows: TGTGCCAGCAGCCGGACTAGCGGCACAGATACGCAGTATTTT. As protein: CASSRTSGTDTQYF.

This clone was observed once. The chain employs TRBV19 and TRBJ1-1; 9 bases map to TRBD1. V trimming: 6 bases; J trimming: 2 bases; junction bases outside the gene matches: 4. The CDR3 loop spans 14 amino acids. Germline V lookup: CDR1 LNHDA, CDR2 SQIVND (reference sequence). In DNA form, the CDR3 reads TGTGCCAGTAGGGGGGACAGGGTTAACACTGAAGCTTTCTTT. Protein product: CASRGDRVNTEAFF.

V and J are TRBV7-8 and TRBJ2-5; 9 bases are shared with TRBD1. Losses at the gene ends were 5 bases for V and 0 bases for J; bases not matched to a gene: 7. The V gene's germline CDR1 is SGHVS and CDR2 FQNEAQ. The CDR3 runs 16 residues. The DNA for the CDR3 is TGTGCCAGCAGCCCCACGGGGACAGGGAACCAAGAGACCCAGTACTTC. It codes for CASSPTGTGNQETQYF.

The chain uses TRBV5-1 and TRBJ1-3; D perhaps matches TRBD1 (6 bases). Germline values: CDR1 SGHRS, CDR2 YFSETQ. V lost 6 bases and J 0 bases, leaving 10 bases between the germline ends. CDR3 length: 14 amino acids. The CDR3 nucleotides are TGCGCCAGCATGAAGGGGGACTCTGGAAACACCATATATTTT. Protein product: CASMKGDSGNTIYF.

The genes are TRBV7-3 and TRBJ2-6, with a weak D call TRBD1 (6 bases). The CDR3 runs to 18 residues. Germline loops: CDR1 SGHTA, CDR2 FQGTGA. V gave up 5 bases and J gave up 2 bases, with 19 bases separating them. The CDR3 sequence: CASSPNFQGGTGANVLTF. The DNA for the CDR3 is TGTGCCAGCAGCCCCAACTTCCAAGGGGGTACTGGGGCCAACGTCCTGACTTTC.

V gene TRBV29-1 combines with J gene TRBJ1-3; D is unclear. Deletions cut 7 bases from V and 2 bases from J, with 6 bases between. Germline V CDR1 and CDR2: SQVTM, ANQGSEA. This CDR3 has 11 residues. CDR3 sequence reads: CSGQAGNTIYF. CDR3 sequence (DNA): TGCAGCGGTCAGGCTGGAAACACCATATATTTT. Together with reference TRBV29-1 and TRBJ1-3, the CDR3 gives the full variable domain: SAVISQKPSRDICQRGTSLTIQCQVDSQVTMMFWYRQQPGQSLTLIATANQGSEATYESGFVIDKFPISRPNLTFSTLTVSNMSPEDSSIYLCSGQAGNTIYFGEGSWLTVV.

This chain connects TRBV6-5 to TRBJ1-2; D is unresolved. The germline V and J ends were trimmed by 6 bases and 0 bases, with 11 bases remaining between them. Germline values: CDR1 MNHEY, CDR2 SVGAGI. This CDR3 comprises 14 residues. CDR3 nucleotide sequence: TGTGCCAGCAGAGAACCGGGGACTAACTATGGCTACACCTTC. Residues: CASREPGTNYGYTF.

The V gene is TRBV6-6, the J gene TRBJ1-5; a weak D match, TRBD1 (5 bases). The CDR3 has 15 amino acids. V was trimmed by 11 bases and J by 0 bases, leaving 17 bases between them. CDR1 MNHNY and CDR2 SVGAGI come from the germline V gene (reference sequence). CDR3 sequence (DNA): TGTGCCTCAGGGCTTTCGGGAGGTAGCAATCAGCCCCAGCATTTT. Its protein product is CASGLSGGSNQPQHF.

The chain combines TRBV27 with TRBJ2-7; weak D call: TRBD2 (6 bases). CDR3 length: 14 residues. Trimming shortened V by 4 bases and J by 3 bases, and 13 bases separated the two germline ends. In germline, CDR1 is MNHEY, CDR2 SMNVEV (reference sequence). The CDR3 region has the DNA TGTGCCAGCAGTTCCCTCGAGGAGGGCTACGAGCAGTACTTC. Translating gives CASSSLEEGYEQYF.